The clone carrying this T cell receptor (beta chain) was picked up a small number of times. What it recognizes is unknown. This sample was included in a study of vaccination and CD4 T cells after COVID-19. Study-wide context: Control cultures were supplied with a CEFX pool, an HIV-1 Nef pool, or no peptide at all.

Treatment reported: roughly 11-day PBMC culture with coronavirus spike peptide pools or control peptides (ViraFEST assay). The unexposed donor's CD4+ T cells were collected before the COVID-19 pandemic (2011-2018). ViraFEST grew antigen-specific T cells using peptide pools, then sequenced TCRs. Points from the study as a whole: Spike mono-reactivity was shown by 304 of 307 vaccine-specific clones in convalescent patients.

Cultured CD4+ T cells had their DNA profiled by the Oncomine TCR Beta short-read assay. Cultures of CD4+ T cells served as the source for extracting genomic DNA. TCRdb used MiXCR to reprocess the PCR reads, holding one entry per CDR3 protein. The table records more than 5,500 distinct CDR3 sequences, roughly 29% of them present only once. Sequencing was carried out using CD4+ T cells from blood, cultured in vitro. The sequence was obtained from a human donor in good health.

CDR3: CASSFGPQDYGYTF. The DNA of the CDR3 is TGTGCCAGCAGTTTTGGGCCCCAGGACTATGGCTACACCTTC. V gene TRBV12-3 or TRBV12-4 combines with J gene TRBJ1-2; no clear D gene. V dropped 3 bases and J dropped 3 bases, with 11 bases sitting between them. The CDR3 covers 14 residues.